The clone carrying this T cell receptor (beta chain) was counted once. Antigen: not known. This CDR3 contains 13 residues. CDR1 SGHVS and CDR2 FQNEAQ come from the germline V gene. V shed 6 bases and J shed 4 bases, with 9 bases lying between them. The sample originates from a study of tumor and adjacent non-tumor tissue in lung cancer. Study summary: Patients were aged roughly 30 to 76, around ten men and about five women, stage I to III. Broader study findings: In normal lung, the top 100 clones were significantly more dominant than in tumor.

TCRbeta libraries were built with three rounds of nested PCR, modified from ARM-PCR. TCRdb re-called the multiplex PCR reads through MiXCR, storing one row per CDR3 protein. Here the sample spans roughly 200,000 distinct CDR3 sequences, about two thirds being singletons. The template was RNA from unsorted bulk tissue. The TCR originated in a man between 60 and 70 years old with non-small cell lung cancer. Specimen: lung tumor tissue. The rearrangement links TRBV7-8 to TRBJ2-2; D remains unclear. The CDR3 spells CASSWGCTGELFF. CDR3 DNA sequence: TGTGCCAGCAGTTGGGGATGCACCGGGGAGCTGTTTTTT.